These 16 T cell receptor beta chains were all obtained from the same sample, sequenced in a study of blood T cell repertoires in COVID-19. Data came from immunoSEQ multiplex PCR; TCRdb stores just in-frame clones and leaves some out. In the table there are approximately 230,000 clones, 86% of which are singletons. Source material: peripheral blood. Every receptor here comes from a man aged 25-40 years who had recovered from COVID-19.

This clone has at least ten counts. The chain joins TRBV7-9 to TRBJ2-7; possible D gene TRBD1, 7 bases. CDR1 and CDR2 from the germline V gene are SEHNR and FQNEAQ (reference sequence). The CDR3 has 14 residues. V shed 2 bases and J shed 4 bases, with 12 bases lying between them. The CDR3 DNA sequence: TGTGCCAGCAGCTTACCGACAGGGAGGTACGAGCAGTACTTC. This translates into CASSLPTGRYEQYF.

The CDR3 DNA is TGTGCCAGCAGTCAACAGGTATATGGCTACACCTTC. As protein: CASSQQVYGYTF. The V gene is TRBV6-5, the J gene TRBJ1-2; maybe TRBD1 (5 bases). The CDR3 consists of 12 residues. Germline V gene sequence: CDR1 MNHEY, CDR2 SVGAGI. Deletions cut 5 bases from V and 5 bases from J, with 9 bases between.

This chain connects TRBV7-2 to TRBJ1-4; 8 bases line up with TRBD1. V dropped 4 bases and J dropped 3; count of bases not matched to a gene: 1. The V gene's germline CDR1 is SGHTA and CDR2 FQGNSA. The CDR3 length is 14 residues. CDR3 nucleotides: TGTGCCAGCAGCTGGGGACAGGCTAATGAAAAACTGTTTTTT. Its translation is CASSWGQANEKLFF.

The gene calls are TRBV11-3 and TRBJ1-2; TRBD1 might be the D (5 bases). The CDR3 covers 13 residues. Trimming took off 3 bases at V and 6 bases at J, with 11 bases between the two ends. CDR1 is SGHNT, CDR2 YENEEA, per germline. CDR3 amino acids: CASSLSGGNGYTF. In nucleotides, the CDR3 is TGTGCCAGCAGCTTGTCGGGGGGGAATGGCTACACCTTC.

The rearrangement links TRBV5-1 to TRBJ2-2; 8 bases map to TRBD1. The CDR3 extends over 15 amino acids. CDR1 SGHRS and CDR2 YFSETQ come from the germline V gene. V dropped 1 base and J dropped 2; count of bases not matched to a gene: 1. The CDR3 loop is CASSLTGGNTGELFF. Written as DNA, the CDR3 is TGCGCCAGCAGCTTGACAGGGGGAAACACCGGGGAGCTGTTTTTT. Using reference TRBV5-1 and TRBJ2-2 for the parts outside the CDR3, the full variable domain is KAGVTQTPRYLIKTRGQQVTLSCSPISGHRSVSWYQQTPGQGLQFLFEYFSETQRNKGNFPGRFSGRQFSNSRSEMNVSTLELGDSALYLCASSLTGGNTGELFFGEGSRLTVL.

The chain combines TRBV11-2 with TRBJ2-7, with 7 bases that match TRBD2. Trimming took 7 bases from V and 4 from J; bases not matched to a gene: 10. Germline-derived CDR1 and CDR2 are SGHAT and FQNNGV. The CDR3 sequence is 14 residues long. The CDR3 DNA reads as TGTGCCAGCACCCCGAAAGCGGGATTTTACGAGCAGTACTTC. It is translated as CASTPKAGFYEQYF.

The V call is TRBV6-1, the J call TRBJ1-1; perhaps TRBD1 as D (6 bases). The CDR3 is made up of 14 amino acids. Deletions cut 3 bases from V and 0 bases from J, with 8 bases between. From germline, CDR1 is MNHNS and CDR2 SASEGT. As DNA, the CDR3 is TGTGCCAGCAGTGATCCAGGGGTGAACACTGAAGCTTTCTTT. It is translated as CASSDPGVNTEAFF.

J is TRBJ1-1 and V is TRBV4-1; perhaps TRBD1 as D (5 bases). Germline V gene sequence: CDR1 MGHRA, CDR2 YSYEKL. V shed 0 bases and J shed 3 bases, with 11 bases lying between them. This CDR3 spans 15 amino acids. The CDR3 sequence is CASSQDGQGYTEAFF. For the CDR3, the DNA is TGCGCCAGCAGCCAAGATGGACAAGGGTACACTGAAGCTTTCTTT.

The rearrangement uses TRBV12-3 or TRBV12-4 and TRBJ2-5, with D maybe TRBD2 (6 bases). Trimming stripped 7 bases from V and 5 bases from J, with 14 bases between. This CDR3 is 13 amino acids long. This CDR3 is CASTNGGFETQYF. As DNA, the CDR3 is TGTGCCAGCACTAACGGGGGTTTTGAGACCCAGTACTTC.

J is TRBJ1-2 and V is TRBV5-4; 12 bases agree with TRBD1. The junction had 9 bases not matched to a gene; V was cut back by 4 bases and J by 8 bases. The V gene's germline CDR1 is SGHNT and CDR2 YYREEE (reference sequence). The CDR3 is 15 amino acids. The CDR3 bases are TGTGCCAGCAGCGCCCCCCGGGACAGGGGGCTCGGCTACACCTTC. It is translated as CASSAPRDRGLGYTF.

Written as DNA, the CDR3 is TGTGCCAGCAGCTTAGTCAGGGGGCGGGAAGAGACCCAGTACTTC. Protein: CASSLVRGREETQYF. J is TRBJ2-5 and V is TRBV7-2; 8 positions agree with TRBD1. Germline CDR1 is SGHTA and CDR2 is FQGNSA. The trim removed 1 base at V and 3 bases at J, leaving 4 bases unmatched. This CDR3 spans 15 amino acids.

J is TRBJ2-1 and V is TRBV6-5, with 11 bases lining up with TRBD2. Germline trimming cut 2 bases from V and 8 bases from J; bases unmatched to any gene: 8. Germline V gene sequence: CDR1 MNHEY, CDR2 SVGAGI. The CDR3 loop spans 16 amino acids. The CDR3 region has the DNA TGTGCCAGCAGTTACCCGCTAGCGGGGGGCCGGGATGAGCAGTTCTTC. Translated: CASSYPLAGGRDEQFF.

This chain links TRBV7-9 with TRBJ1-5, with TRBD1 as a possible D gene (6 bases). V lost 5 bases and J lost 3, with 11 bases in between. From germline, CDR1 is SEHNR and CDR2 FQNEAQ (reference sequence). The CDR3 runs to 14 residues. This CDR3 is CASSKGQPNQPQHF. The CDR3 DNA reads TGTGCCAGCAGCAAAGGACAGCCCAATCAGCCCCAGCATTTT.

The gene calls are TRBV10-3 and TRBJ1-1, with TRBD1 identical over 9 bases. CDR3 length equals 14 residues. Germline V gene data show CDR1 as ENHRY and CDR2 as SYGVKD. Losses at the gene ends were 6 bases for V and 1 base for J; bases not matched to a gene: 3. The DNA of the CDR3 is TGTGCCATCAGCCTGACAGGGGGGAACACTGAAGCTTTCTTT. Its protein is CAISLTGGNTEAFF.

The chain is built from TRBV27 and TRBJ2-7; possible D gene TRBD1, 6 bases. V gave up 0 bases and J gave up 0 bases, with 12 bases separating them. Germline CDR1 reads MNHEY; CDR2 reads SMNVEV (reference sequence). This CDR3 is 16 amino acids long. The CDR3 sequence: CASSLSTGPLSYEQYF. The CDR3 DNA reads TGTGCCAGCAGTTTATCGACAGGACCTCTCTCCTACGAGCAGTACTTC.

The genes are TRBV15 and TRBJ1-5, with D perhaps matching TRBD1 (6 bases). This CDR3 is 17 amino acids long. With 3 bases removed from V and 2 bases from J, the gap between germline ends came to 17 bases. The germline gives CDR1 LNHNV, CDR2 YYDKDF (reference sequence). The CDR3 reads CATSRPGQSEGNQPQHF. CDR3 bases: TGTGCCACCAGCAGGCCAGGACAGTCTGAAGGCAATCAGCCCCAGCATTTT. The whole variable domain, filled in from reference TRBV15 and TRBJ1-5, reads DAMVIQNPRYQVTQFGKPVTLSCSQTLNHNVMYWYQQKSSQAPKLLFHYYDKDFNNEADTPDNFQSRRPNTSFCFLDIRSPGLGDTAMYLCATSRPGQSEGNQPQHFGDGTRLSIL.